One and the same sample provided the 25 T cell receptor beta chains below, sequenced in a study of control samples from healthy donors and cancer patients. Only in-frame clones appear in the TCRdb table, and some are missing; sequencing was by immunoSEQ multiplex PCR. The data hold some 150,000 clones, with approximately 94% observed a single time. The material sequenced was blood. The receptors originated from a man in his forties in good health.

The chain employs TRBV4-1 and TRBJ2-1; D not resolved. The CDR3 loop spans 13 amino acids. Looked up from germline, CDR1 is MGHRA and CDR2 is YSYEKL. Trimming shortened V by 1 base and J by 1 base, and 2 bases separated the two germline ends. The DNA of the CDR3 is TGCGCCAGCAGCCAAGGATCCTACAATGAGCAGTTCTTC. This translates into CASSQGSYNEQFF.

V is TRBV10-3 and J is TRBJ1-2; D might be TRBD1 (5 bases). Trimming removed 0 bases at V and 5 bases at J, with 19 bases between. The CDR3 contains 17 residues. Germline V CDR1 and CDR2: ENHRY, SYGVKD. The CDR3 DNA is TGTGCCATCAGTGAGTCGGTAGACCCACTTGGGGGATATGGCTACACCTTC. Protein sequence: CAISESVDPLGGYGYTF.

The chain links TRBV11-2 to TRBJ1-1; D not certain. CDR3 size: 15 residues. Trimming shortened V by 1 base and J by 3 bases, and 12 bases separated the two germline ends. Germline V lookup: CDR1 SGHAT, CDR2 FQNNGV. Here the CDR3 DNA reads TGTGCCAGCAGCTTAGGCAGCACGAGGGACACTGAAGCTTTCTTT. Its protein is CASSLGSTRDTEAFF.

Notes on this clone: One end of the junction does not line up with germline, which may come from a read error. This chain uses TRBV7-9 with TRBJ2-5; 8 bases match TRBD1. The CDR3 consists of 12 residues. CDR1 and CDR2 from the germline V gene are SEHNR and FQNEAQ (reference sequence). Here the CDR3 reads CACRGLGETQYF. CDR3 in DNA: TGTGCCTGCAGGGGGCTGGGCGAGACCCAGTACTTC.

The V gene is TRBV1, the J gene TRBJ2-7; the D segment call TRBD1 is taken from the table without a DNA check. TRBV1 is deemed a pseudogene. CDR3 size: 18 residues. CDR3 residues: CTSSQGLTGTGAVYEQYF. CDR3 coding DNA: TGCACCAGCAGCCAGGGATTAACCGGGACAGGGGCCGTCTACGAGCAGTACTTC.

The chain recombines TRBV5-6 with TRBJ2-7; 8 bases are a match to TRBD1. The germline V gene encodes CDR1 SGHDT and CDR2 YYEEEE. With 4 bases clipped from V and 6 bases from J, the junction kept 3 bases outside the gene matches. The CDR3 loop spans 12 amino acids. In DNA form, the CDR3 reads TGTGCCAGCAGCCTGACAGGGGCCGAGCAGTACTTC. Protein product: CASSLTGAEQYF.

The rearrangement joins TRBV3-1 (or the pseudogene TRBV3-2) to TRBJ1-2, with TRBD1 matching over 7 bases. CDR1 and CDR2 from the germline V gene are LGHDT and YNNKEL (reference sequence). The CDR3 has 15 residues. J was trimmed by 6 bases and V by 0 bases; bases with no gene match: 7. CDR3 protein: CASSQEVIGGNGYTF. In DNA, the CDR3 is TGTGCCAGCAGCCAAGAGGTGATAGGGGGCAATGGCTACACCTTC.

This chain connects TRBV28 to TRBJ1-2, with TRBD1 identical over 10 bases. V lost 6 bases to trimming and J lost 6 bases; unmatched junction nucleotides: 19. The CDR3 is 18 amino acids. Germline CDR1 is MDHEN and CDR2 is SYDVKM. The CDR3 DNA follows: TGTGCCAGCAGCGACCTTTCTTCCGGACAGGGGGGTCCTAATGGCTACACCTTC. This gives the protein CASSDLSSGQGGPNGYTF.

V is TRBV5-4 and J is TRBJ1-1, with D uncertain. The V gene's germline CDR1 is SGHNT and CDR2 YYREEE (reference sequence). Trimming pared 0 bases from V and 4 bases from J, leaving 13 bases between. The CDR3 contains 15 residues. The CDR3 region is CASSLGREWGTEAFF. CDR3 sequence (DNA): TGTGCCAGCAGCTTGGGACGGGAATGGGGCACTGAAGCTTTCTTT.

The chain joins TRBV2 to TRBJ2-1; weak D call: TRBD2 (5 bases). Germline V gene lookup returns CDR1 SNHLY and CDR2 FYNNEI. This CDR3 is built from 15 residues. The ends were cut back, 1 base at V and 1 base at J, with 8 bases in the middle. For the CDR3, the DNA is TGTGCCAGCAGTGAAGTAGCGAATTCCTACAATGAGCAGTTCTTC. As protein: CASSEVANSYNEQFF.

The J gene is TRBJ2-7, the V gene TRBV9; TRBD1 might be the D (6 bases). The CDR3 is 13 amino acids. The V end lost 3 bases, the J end lost 6 bases, and 13 bases lay between the germline ends. The germline V gene has CDR1 SGDLS and CDR2 YYNGEE. CDR3 bases: TGTGCCAGCAGCGCCACAGGGTGGGGCGAGCAGTACTTC. It encodes CASSATGWGEQYF.

V gene TRBV18 combines with J gene TRBJ1-6; 10 positions agree with TRBD1. V gave up 3 bases and J gave up 15 bases; unmatched junction bases: 8. CDR1 KGHSH and CDR2 LQKENI come from the germline V gene. CDR3 length: 14 residues. This chain's CDR3 is CASSPGTGEKNLHF. DNA of the CDR3: TGTGCCAGCTCACCGGGGACAGGGGAGAAAAACCTCCACTTT.

J is TRBJ2-2 and V is TRBV30, with a weak D call TRBD1 (5 bases). V was shortened by 0 bases and J by 3 bases, with 14 bases between the two germline ends. Germline CDR1 is GTSNPN and CDR2 is SVGIG (reference sequence). The CDR3 contains 16 residues. The CDR3 nucleotides read TGTGCCTGGAGTGTACGGATCAGGGCGTACACCGGGGAGCTGTTTTTT. Translation: CAWSVRIRAYTGELFF.

The V gene is TRBV11-3, the J gene TRBJ1-1; D is perhaps TRBD1 (5 bases). This CDR3 is 13 amino acids long. Germline V gene lookup returns CDR1 SGHNT and CDR2 YENEEA. Trimming removed 2 bases from V and 8 bases from J, with 12 bases in between. The CDR3 region has the DNA TGTGCCAGCAGCTTAAACCCCGGGGGGGAAGCTTTCTTT. Protein product: CASSLNPGGEAFF.

This clone was observed a single time. The rearrangement uses TRBV18 and TRBJ2-7; 8 bases map to TRBD1. In germline, CDR1 is KGHSH, CDR2 LQKENI. The CDR3 extends over 14 amino acids. V was pared by 4 bases and J by 2 bases, with 4 bases of the junction left unmatched. DNA of the CDR3: TGTGCCAGCTCACGAGCGACAGGGGCCTACGAGCAGTACTTC. Its translation: CASSRATGAYEQYF. The full variable domain, in which reference TRBV18 and TRBJ2-7 provide the parts outside the CDR3, is NAGVMQNPRHLVRRRGQEARLRCSPMKGHSHVYWYRQLPEEGLKFMVYLQKENIIDESGMPKERFSAEFPKEGPSILRIQQVVRGDSAAYFCASSRATGAYEQYFGPGTRLTVT.

The V and J genes are TRBV11-2 and TRBJ1-3; tentative D call: TRBD1 (5 bases). Between the trimmed V and J ends, which lost 1 base and 7 bases, there was a span of 14 bases. The CDR3 has 15 amino acids. From germline, CDR1 is SGHAT and CDR2 FQNNGV. The CDR3 protein is CASSLASRGGNTIYF. The CDR3 region has the DNA TGTGCCAGCAGCTTAGCCTCCCGGGGCGGGAACACCATATATTTT.

The chain recombines TRBV5-1 with TRBJ2-7, with 7 positions matching TRBD1. CDR1 is SGHRS and CDR2 is YFSETQ in the germline V gene. CDR3 length: 17 residues. With V trimmed by 2 bases and J by 3 bases, 14 bases remained unmatched. The CDR3 sequence: CASSFLRGQKESYEQYF. In nucleotides, the CDR3 is TGCGCCAGCAGCTTCCTCCGGGGACAGAAAGAGAGCTACGAGCAGTACTTC.

The chain has TRBV9 and TRBJ1-4; 10 bases are a match to TRBD1. The CDR3 totals 16 residues. Trimming at V came to 4 bases and at J to 8 bases, leaving 11 bases not matched to a gene. Per germline, CDR1 SGDLS and CDR2 YYNGEE. As DNA, the CDR3 is TGTGCCAGCAGCCCACCCAGACAGGGGGCGACCGAAAAACTGTTTTTT. It is translated as CASSPPRQGATEKLFF. The complete variable domain, with remaining parts taken from reference TRBV9 and TRBJ1-4, reads DSGVTQTPKHLITATGQRVTLRCSPRSGDLSVYWYQQSLDQGLQFLIQYYNGEERAKGNILERFSAQQFPDLHSELNLSSLELGDSALYFCASSPPRQGATEKLFFGSGTQLSVL.

The chain carries TRBV2 and TRBJ2-2, with D perhaps TRBD2 (5 bases). V was shortened by 3 bases and J by 4 bases, with 12 bases between the two germline ends. Germline CDR1 and CDR2: SNHLY and FYNNEI. The CDR3 runs 15 residues. The CDR3 loop reads CASSDSRGSTGELFF. CDR3 DNA: TGTGCCAGCAGTGATAGTCGAGGGAGCACCGGGGAGCTGTTTTTT.

The table lists this clone with a count of one. Other nucleotide sequences in the sample specify the same CDR3. The V call is TRBV6-1, the J call TRBJ2-3, with 7 nucleotides matching TRBD2. Germline CDR1 reads MNHNS; CDR2 reads SASEGT. V shed 3 bases and J 0 bases; nucleotides not matched to a gene: 3. The CDR3 spans 15 residues. CDR3 residues: CASSDSGASTDTQYF. CDR3 sequence (DNA): TGTGCCAGCAGTGACAGCGGGGCTAGCACAGATACGCAGTATTTT.

This chain joins TRBV5-8 and TRBJ1-5, with a weak D call TRBD1 (6 bases). V lost 8 bases and J 4 bases, leaving 10 bases between the germline ends. CDR1 and CDR2 from the germline V gene are SGHTS and YDEGEE. The CDR3 has 12 amino acids. CDR3: CASQGSNQPQHF. CDR3 DNA: TGTGCCAGTCAGGGGTCAAATCAGCCCCAGCATTTT.

This sequence joins TRBV13 and TRBJ1-1; D is uncertain. There are 14 residues in the CDR3. Germline lookup yields CDR1 PRHDT and CDR2 FYEKMQ (reference sequence). V was clipped by 2 bases and J by 1 base, with 8 bases between them. The CDR3 coding sequence is TGTGCCAGCAGCTTATTGTGGCAGAACACTGAAGCTTTCTTT. Amino acid sequence: CASSLLWQNTEAFF.

The rearrangement joins TRBV18 to TRBJ1-6; D not resolved. The germline V and J ends were trimmed by 2 bases and 0 bases, with 5 bases remaining between them. Per germline, CDR1 KGHSH and CDR2 LQKENI. The CDR3 is 15 amino acids. This chain's CDR3 is CASSPKSSYNSPLHF. The CDR3, as DNA: TGTGCCAGCTCACCAAAAAGCTCCTATAATTCACCCCTCCACTTT.

This rearrangement joins TRBV4-1 to TRBJ1-3; 7 bases fit TRBD1. CDR3 length equals 17 residues. The germline V gene has CDR1 MGHRA and CDR2 YSYEKL. V was clipped by 1 base and J by 0 bases; unmatched bases: 6. The CDR3, as DNA: TGCGCCAGCAGCCAAGGTGAGCAGGGGGTCTCTGGAAACACCATATATTTT. It is translated as CASSQGEQGVSGNTIYF.

This chain joins TRBV9 and TRBJ2-1; D might be TRBD2 (5 bases). Per the germline V gene, CDR1 is SGDLS and CDR2 is YYNGEE. The CDR3 length is 17 residues. V was shortened by 0 bases and J by 8 bases, with 21 bases between the two germline ends. CDR3 coding DNA: TGTGCCAGCAGCGTAGAAGTAAATGTAGGAGGATATGATGAGCAGTTCTTC. Translation gives CASSVEVNVGGYDEQFF.